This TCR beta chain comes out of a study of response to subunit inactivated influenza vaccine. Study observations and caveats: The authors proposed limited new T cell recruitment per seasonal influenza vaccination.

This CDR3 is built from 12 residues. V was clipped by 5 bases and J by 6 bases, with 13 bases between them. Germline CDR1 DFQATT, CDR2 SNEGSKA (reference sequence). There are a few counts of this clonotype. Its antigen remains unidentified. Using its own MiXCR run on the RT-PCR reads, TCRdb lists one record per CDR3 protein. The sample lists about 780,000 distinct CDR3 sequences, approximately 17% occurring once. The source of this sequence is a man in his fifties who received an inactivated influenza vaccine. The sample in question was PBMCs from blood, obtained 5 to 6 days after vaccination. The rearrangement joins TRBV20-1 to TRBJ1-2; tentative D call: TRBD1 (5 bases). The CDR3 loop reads CSALMGTDGYTF. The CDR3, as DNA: TGCAGTGCTCTGATGGGGACGGATGGCTACACCTTC.